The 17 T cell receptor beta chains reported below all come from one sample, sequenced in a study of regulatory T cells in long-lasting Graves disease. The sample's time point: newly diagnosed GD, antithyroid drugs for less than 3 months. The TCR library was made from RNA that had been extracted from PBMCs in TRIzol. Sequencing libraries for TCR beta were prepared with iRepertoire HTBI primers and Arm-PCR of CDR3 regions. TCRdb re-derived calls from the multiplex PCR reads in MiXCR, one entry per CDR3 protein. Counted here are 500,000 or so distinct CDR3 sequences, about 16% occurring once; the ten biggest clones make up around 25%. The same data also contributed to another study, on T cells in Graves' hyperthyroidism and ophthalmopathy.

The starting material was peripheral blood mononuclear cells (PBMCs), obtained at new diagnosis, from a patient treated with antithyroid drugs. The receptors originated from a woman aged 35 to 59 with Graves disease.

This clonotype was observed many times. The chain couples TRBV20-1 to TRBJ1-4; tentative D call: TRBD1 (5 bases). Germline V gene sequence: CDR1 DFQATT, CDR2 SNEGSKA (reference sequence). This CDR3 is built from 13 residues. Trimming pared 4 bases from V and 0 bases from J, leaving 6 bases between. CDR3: CSATGSTNEKLFF. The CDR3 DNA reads TGCAGTGCTACAGGGTCAACTAATGAAAAACTGTTTTTT.

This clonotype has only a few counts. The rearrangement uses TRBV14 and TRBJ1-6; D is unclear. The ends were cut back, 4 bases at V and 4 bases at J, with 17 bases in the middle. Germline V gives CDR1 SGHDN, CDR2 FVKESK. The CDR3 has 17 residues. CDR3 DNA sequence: TGTGCCAGCAGCCGGCTTGGGGTCTCGGGGTATAATTCACCCCTCCACTTT. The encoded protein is CASSRLGVSGYNSPLHF.

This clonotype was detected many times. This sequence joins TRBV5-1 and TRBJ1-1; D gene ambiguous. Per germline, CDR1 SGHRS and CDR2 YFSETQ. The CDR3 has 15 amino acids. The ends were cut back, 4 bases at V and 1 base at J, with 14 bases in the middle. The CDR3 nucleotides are TGCGCCAGCAGCATCCATCCTACTTCGAACACTGAAGCTTTCTTT. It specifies CASSIHPTSNTEAFF.

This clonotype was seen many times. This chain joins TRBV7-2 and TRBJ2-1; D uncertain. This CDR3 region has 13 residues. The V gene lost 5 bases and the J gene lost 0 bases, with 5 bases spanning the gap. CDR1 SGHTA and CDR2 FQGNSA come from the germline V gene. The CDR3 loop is CASSPGSYNEQFF. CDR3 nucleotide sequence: TGTGCCAGCAGCCCCGGCTCCTACAATGAGCAGTTCTTC.

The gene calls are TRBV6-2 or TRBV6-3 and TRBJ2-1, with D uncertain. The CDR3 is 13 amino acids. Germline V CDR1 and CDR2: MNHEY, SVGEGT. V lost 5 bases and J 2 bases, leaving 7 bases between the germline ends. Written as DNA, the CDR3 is TGTGCCAGCAGTACAGAGACCTACAATGAGCAGTTCTTC. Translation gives CASSTETYNEQFF.

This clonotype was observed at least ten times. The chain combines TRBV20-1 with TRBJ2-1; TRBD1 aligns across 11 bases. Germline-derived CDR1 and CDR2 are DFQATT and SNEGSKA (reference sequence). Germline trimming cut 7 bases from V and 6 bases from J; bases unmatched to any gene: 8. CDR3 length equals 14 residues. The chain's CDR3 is CSVIPGQGVNEQFF. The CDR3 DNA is TGCAGTGTTATACCGGGACAGGGGGTCAATGAGCAGTTCTTC.

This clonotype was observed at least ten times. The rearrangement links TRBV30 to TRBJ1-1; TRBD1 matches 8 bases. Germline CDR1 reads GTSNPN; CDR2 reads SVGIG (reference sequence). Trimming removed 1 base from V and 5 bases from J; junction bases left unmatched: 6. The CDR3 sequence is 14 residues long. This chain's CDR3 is CAWSAGDRWTEAFF. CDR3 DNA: TGTGCCTGGAGTGCCGGGGACAGGTGGACTGAAGCTTTCTTT.

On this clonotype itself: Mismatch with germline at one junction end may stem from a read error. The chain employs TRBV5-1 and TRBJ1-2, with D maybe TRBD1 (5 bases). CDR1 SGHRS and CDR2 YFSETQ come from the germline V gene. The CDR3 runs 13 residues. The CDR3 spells CAGSRTGVYGYTF. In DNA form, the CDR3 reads TGCGCCGGCAGCCGAACAGGCGTCTATGGCTACACCTTC.

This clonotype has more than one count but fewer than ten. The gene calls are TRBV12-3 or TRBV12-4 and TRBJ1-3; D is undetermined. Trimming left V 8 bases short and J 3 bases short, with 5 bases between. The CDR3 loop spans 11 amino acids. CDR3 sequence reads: CASGSGNTIYF. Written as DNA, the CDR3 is TGTGCCAGCGGAAGTGGAAACACCATATATTTT.

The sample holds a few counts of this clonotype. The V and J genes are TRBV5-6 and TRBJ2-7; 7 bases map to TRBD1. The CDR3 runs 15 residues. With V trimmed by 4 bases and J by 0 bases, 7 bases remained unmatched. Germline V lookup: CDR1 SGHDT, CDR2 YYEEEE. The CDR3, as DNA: TGTGCCAGCAGCCCGCAGGGGGTACGCTCCTACGAGCAGTACTTC. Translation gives CASSPQGVRSYEQYF.

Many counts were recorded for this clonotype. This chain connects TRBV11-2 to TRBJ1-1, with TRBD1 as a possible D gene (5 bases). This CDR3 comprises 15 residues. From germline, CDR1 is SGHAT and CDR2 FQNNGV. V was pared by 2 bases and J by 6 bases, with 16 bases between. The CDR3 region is CASSLRRGGGAEAFF. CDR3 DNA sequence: TGTGCCAGCAGCTTACGGAGGGGCGGGGGAGCTGAAGCTTTCTTT.

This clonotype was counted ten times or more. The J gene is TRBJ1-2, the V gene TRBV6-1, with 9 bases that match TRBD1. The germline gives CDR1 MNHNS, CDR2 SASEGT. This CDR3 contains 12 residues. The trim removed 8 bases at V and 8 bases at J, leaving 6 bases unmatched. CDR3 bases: TGTGCCAGCCGTGGACAGGGGAGAGGCTACACCTTC. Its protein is CASRGQGRGYTF.

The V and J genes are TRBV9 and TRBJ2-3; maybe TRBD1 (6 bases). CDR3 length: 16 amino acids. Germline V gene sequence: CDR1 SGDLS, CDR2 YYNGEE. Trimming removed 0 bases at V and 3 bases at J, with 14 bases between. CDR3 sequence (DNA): TGTGCCAGCAGCGTAGGACAGGCCGTGGGGACAGATACGCAGTATTTT. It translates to CASSVGQAVGTDTQYF.

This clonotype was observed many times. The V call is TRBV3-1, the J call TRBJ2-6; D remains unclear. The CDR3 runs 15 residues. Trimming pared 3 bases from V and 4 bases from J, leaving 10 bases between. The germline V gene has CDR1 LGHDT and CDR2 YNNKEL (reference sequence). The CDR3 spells CASSHRLQGANVLTF. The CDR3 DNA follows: TGTGCCAGCAGCCACCGACTGCAAGGGGCCAACGTCCTGACTTTC.

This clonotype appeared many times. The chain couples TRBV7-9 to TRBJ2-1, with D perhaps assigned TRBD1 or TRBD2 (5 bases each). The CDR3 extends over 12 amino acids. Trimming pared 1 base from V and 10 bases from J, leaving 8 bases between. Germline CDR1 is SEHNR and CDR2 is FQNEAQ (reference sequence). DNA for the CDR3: TGTGCCAGCAGCTTAGTGGGGGAGGAGCAGTTCTTC. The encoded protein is CASSLVGEEQFF.

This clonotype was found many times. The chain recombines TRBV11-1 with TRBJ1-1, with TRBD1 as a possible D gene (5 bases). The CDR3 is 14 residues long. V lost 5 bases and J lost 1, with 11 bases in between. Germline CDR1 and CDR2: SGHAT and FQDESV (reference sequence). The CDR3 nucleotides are TGTGCCAGCAGCACATGGGGCGCGAACACTGAAGCTTTCTTT. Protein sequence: CASSTWGANTEAFF. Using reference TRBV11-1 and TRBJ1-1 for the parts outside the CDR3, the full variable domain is EAEVAQSPRYKITEKSQAVAFWCDPISGHATLYWYRQILGQGPELLVQFQDESVVDDSQLPKDRFSAERLKGVDSTLKIQPAELGDSAMYLCASSTWGANTEAFFGQGTRLTVV.

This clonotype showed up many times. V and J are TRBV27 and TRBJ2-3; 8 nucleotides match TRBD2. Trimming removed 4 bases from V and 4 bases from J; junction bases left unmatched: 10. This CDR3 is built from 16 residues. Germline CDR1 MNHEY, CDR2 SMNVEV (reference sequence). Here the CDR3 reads CASSWDGGAGPDTQYF. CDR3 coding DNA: TGTGCCAGCAGTTGGGACGGGGGGGCCGGACCAGATACGCAGTATTTT.